This TCR beta chain was identified in a study of T cell responses to AZD1222 COVID-19 vaccine. Study-wide results and caveats: Breadth and depth of Spike-specific TCRs rose after two AZD1222 doses. Repertoires were obtained solely post-peak T cell response. Epitopes outside B.1.351 and B.1.1.7 mutated regions reportedly drew nearly half of spike TCRs.

CDR3 size: 15 residues. The V gene's germline CDR1 is MGHRA and CDR2 YSYEKL. The V and J ends lost 0 bases and 0 bases respectively, with 8 bases between them. On this clone itself: Its target is unknown.

Measured with immunoSEQ multiplex PCR; TCRdb has only the in-frame clones, and not every one. The sample lists around 62,000 clones, roughly 90% occurring once. The source is an adult in good health. The sample consisted of peripheral blood, taken on day 0 of AZD1222 vaccination. The V call is TRBV4-1, the J call TRBJ1-1; D is unclear. CDR3 nucleotides: TGCGCCAGCAGCCAAGATACAAGTGTGAACACTGAAGCTTTCTTT. This translates into CASSQDTSVNTEAFF.